The 12 T cell receptor beta chains below come from one sample, sequenced in a study of blood T cell repertoires in COVID-19. Profiled with immunoSEQ multiplex PCR; TCRdb holds only in-frame clones, not every one. The sample records 200,000 to 250,000 clones, under 85% being singletons. Sequencing was performed on PBMCs or T cells enriched from blood (not recorded which). All receptors derive from a man aged 55 to 70 who had recovered from COVID-19.

The count of this clone is one. The chain is built from TRBV24-1 and TRBJ2-3, with D possibly being TRBD2 (6 bases). The CDR3 is made up of 18 amino acids. Germline values: CDR1 KGHDR, CDR2 SFDVKD. The V end was cut by 1 base, the J end by 1 base, with 17 bases between. CDR3 residues: CATSDLNGLPGGTDTQYF. CDR3 DNA sequence: TGTGCCACCAGTGATTTAAACGGTCTGCCGGGGGGCACAGATACGCAGTATTTT.

The V call is TRBV10-2, the J call TRBJ2-5; TRBD1 is a possible D gene (5 bases). The germline V and J ends were trimmed by 3 bases and 5 bases, with 16 bases remaining between them. This CDR3 has 15 amino acids. Germline CDR1 and CDR2: WSHSY and SAAADI. The CDR3 DNA is TGCGCCAGCAGTGATCTTGACAGCCCTTGGGAGACCCAGTACTTC. Amino acids: CASSDLDSPWETQYF.

The rearrangement links TRBV6-5 to TRBJ2-5, with TRBD1 identical over 9 bases. This CDR3 region has 15 residues. With 10 bases clipped from V and 4 bases from J, the junction kept 13 bases outside the gene matches. Germline V gene sequence: CDR1 MNHEY, CDR2 SVGAGI. CDR3 DNA sequence: TGTGCCACTATCCCCTCTGGACAGGGGATAGAGACCCAGTACTTC. Its translation is CATIPSGQGIETQYF.

The chain couples TRBV15 to TRBJ1-6; the D gene is possibly TRBD1 (6 bases). Germline V gene lookup returns CDR1 LNHNV and CDR2 YYDKDF (reference sequence). The CDR3 is 15 amino acids. Trimming stripped 10 bases from V and 0 bases from J, with 13 bases between. CDR3 residues: CAIRTDDSYNSPLHF. The CDR3 DNA is TGTGCCATCCGGACAGACGACTCCTATAATTCACCCCTCCACTTT. The variable domain in full, completed from reference TRBV15 and TRBJ1-6, reads DAMVIQNPRYQVTQFGKPVTLSCSQTLNHNVMYWYQQKSSQAPKLLFHYYDKDFNNEADTPDNFQSRRPNTSFCFLDIRSPGLGDTAMYLCAIRTDDSYNSPLHFGNGTRLTVT.

This CDR3 is CASSIDLTRRNQPQHF. The CDR3 DNA follows: TGTGCCAGTAGTATAGATCTGACGCGGAGGAATCAGCCCCAGCATTTT. The V and J genes are TRBV19 and TRBJ1-5; D ambiguous. CDR3 length: 16 residues. Trimming left V 0 bases short and J 4 bases short, with 13 bases between. CDR1 LNHDA and CDR2 SQIVND come from the germline V gene (reference sequence).

J is TRBJ1-1 and V is TRBV29-1; D perhaps matches TRBD1 (6 bases). Germline V gene sequence: CDR1 SQVTM, CDR2 ANQGSEA. V dropped 6 bases and J dropped 1 base, with 12 bases sitting between them. This CDR3 is 13 amino acids long. The CDR3 loop is CSVGNRENTEAFF. In DNA, the CDR3 is TGCAGCGTGGGCAACAGGGAGAACACTGAAGCTTTCTTT.

CDR3 coding DNA: TGTGCCAGTAGTATGGGACAGGGTGTGGGCACTGAAGCTTTCTTT. Translating gives CASSMGQGVGTEAFF. V and J are TRBV19 and TRBJ1-1, with TRBD1 matching over 9 bases. Per the germline V gene, CDR1 is LNHDA and CDR2 is SQIVND (reference sequence). V lost 3 bases to trimming and J lost 4 bases; unmatched junction nucleotides: 6. This CDR3 is built from 15 residues.

This clone was observed a handful of times. The chain joins TRBV5-1 to TRBJ2-5, with 12 bases lining up with TRBD1. Germline V gives CDR1 SGHRS, CDR2 YFSETQ. J gave up 5 bases and V 3 bases, and 5 bases lay outside the gene matches. This CDR3 has 15 amino acids. The DNA of the CDR3 is TGCGCCAGCAGCTCGGGGACAGGGGGCAGGGAGACCCAGTACTTC. Its protein is CASSSGTGGRETQYF.

The count of this clone is one. This chain joins TRBV12-3 or TRBV12-4 and TRBJ1-2, with D unresolved. This CDR3 has 13 residues. Trimming left V 1 base short and J 12 bases short, with 15 bases between. The CDR3 loop reads CASSLVSGLSHTF. The CDR3 nucleotides read TGTGCCAGCAGTTTAGTTTCGGGTTTATCCCACACCTTC.

Notes on this clone: Within the sample, other DNA sequences also encode this same CDR3. V gene TRBV3-1 (or the pseudogene TRBV3-2) combines with J gene TRBJ1-2, with 7 nucleotides matching TRBD1. The CDR3 sequence is 15 residues long. The germline V gene has CDR1 LGHDT and CDR2 YNNKEL (reference sequence). V lost 3 bases to trimming and J lost 2 bases; unmatched junction nucleotides: 6. As DNA, the CDR3 is TGTGCCAGCAGCCAGGTGGGACAGTTAAACTATGGCTACACCTTC. It is translated as CASSQVGQLNYGYTF.

This chain joins TRBV2 and TRBJ2-1, with TRBD1 identical over 10 bases. The germline V gene has CDR1 SNHLY and CDR2 FYNNEI. This CDR3 is 14 amino acids long. The trim removed 4 bases at V and 7 bases at J, leaving 4 bases unmatched. This chain's CDR3 is CASSAGTGVNEQFF. The CDR3 DNA is TGTGCCAGCAGTGCTGGGACAGGGGTTAATGAGCAGTTCTTC.

The rearrangement joins TRBV11-2 to TRBJ1-1, with D maybe TRBD1 (5 bases). The CDR3 extends over 15 amino acids. Between the trimmed V and J ends, which lost 1 base and 5 bases, there was a span of 14 bases. The germline gives CDR1 SGHAT, CDR2 FQNNGV. The CDR3, as DNA: TGTGCCAGCAGCTTAGGGTTTAGGGGTTTAACTGAAGCTTTCTTT. It encodes CASSLGFRGLTEAFF.